What follows are 5 T cell receptor beta chains derived from one specimen sequenced in a study of blood T cell repertoires in COVID-19. Assay used: immunoSEQ multiplex PCR; TCRdb lists only in-frame clones, some missing. In the table there are tens of thousands of clones, about 72% of which are singletons. The sequenced material came from peripheral blood. The receptors were sampled from an elderly man with acute or convalescent COVID-19.

The chain employs TRBV9 and TRBJ1-2; 7 nucleotides line up with TRBD1. This CDR3 has 14 amino acids. V trimming: 6 bases; J trimming: 6 bases; junction bases outside the gene matches: 11. Germline assignment: CDR1 SGDLS and CDR2 YYNGEE. CDR3 loop: CASTERITGDGYTF. CDR3 coding DNA: TGTGCCAGCACCGAGAGGATAACAGGGGATGGCTACACCTTC. The full variable domain, rest sourced from reference TRBV9 and TRBJ1-2, is DSGVTQTPKHLITATGQRVTLRCSPRSGDLSVYWYQQSLDQGLQFLIQYYNGEERAKGNILERFSAQQFPDLHSELNLSSLELGDSALYFCASTERITGDGYTFGSGTRLTVV.

The chain has TRBV2 and TRBJ2-3; 10 positions agree with TRBD2. The CDR3 spans 16 residues. The V segment lost 6 bases and the J segment 0 bases; nucleotides outside the gene matches: 6. Germline CDR1 SNHLY, CDR2 FYNNEI. The CDR3 coding sequence is TGTGCCAGCAGAAGACTAGCGGGCACTAGCACAGATACGCAGTATTTT. It encodes CASRRLAGTSTDTQYF.

The chain employs TRBV7-9 and TRBJ2-5; 8 bases agree with TRBD2. The V and J ends lost 3 bases and 4 bases, in that order; junction bases with no gene match: 13. The CDR3 contains 17 residues. From germline, CDR1 is SEHNR and CDR2 FQNEAQ (reference sequence). The CDR3 DNA follows: TGTGCCAGCAGCTTCCGTAATACCCGGACTAGCAGAGAGACCCAGTACTTC. Translation gives CASSFRNTRTSRETQYF.

This chain connects TRBV7-9 to TRBJ1-6; D may be TRBD1 (6 bases). Trimming pared 5 bases from V and 8 bases from J, leaving 16 bases between. This CDR3 is 15 amino acids long. CDR1 is SEHNR and CDR2 is FQNEAQ in the germline V gene (reference sequence). CDR3 sequence reads: CASSRDTSAHSPLHF. The CDR3 coding sequence is TGTGCCAGCAGCCGGGACACCTCGGCCCATTCACCCCTCCACTTT.

The rearrangement links TRBV3-1 (or the pseudogene TRBV3-2) to TRBJ1-1; D possibly corresponds to TRBD1 (5 bases). V lost 3 bases, J lost 4 bases, and 18 bases lay in between. The germline gives CDR1 LGHDT, CDR2 YNNKEL (reference sequence). The CDR3 is 16 residues long. The CDR3 nucleotides read TGTGCCAGCAGCCAGCACGGGCAGGGCCGCGGCACTGAAGCTTTCTTT. This translates into CASSQHGQGRGTEAFF.